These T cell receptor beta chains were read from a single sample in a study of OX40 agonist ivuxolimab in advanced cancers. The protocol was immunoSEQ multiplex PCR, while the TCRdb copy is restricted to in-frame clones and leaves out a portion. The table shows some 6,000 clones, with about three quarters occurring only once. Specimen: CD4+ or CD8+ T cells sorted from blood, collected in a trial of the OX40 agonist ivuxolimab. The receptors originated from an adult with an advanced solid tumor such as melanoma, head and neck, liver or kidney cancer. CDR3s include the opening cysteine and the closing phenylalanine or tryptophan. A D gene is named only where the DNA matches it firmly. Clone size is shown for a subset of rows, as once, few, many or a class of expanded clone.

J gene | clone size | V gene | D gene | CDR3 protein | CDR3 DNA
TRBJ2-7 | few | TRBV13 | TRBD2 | CASSSGLAAPYEQYF | TGTGCCAGCAGCTCCGGACTAGCGGCGCCCTACGAGCAGTACTTC
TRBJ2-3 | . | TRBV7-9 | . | CASRRGFIADTQYF | TGTGCCAGCAGAAGGGGGTTTATCGCAGATACGCAGTATTTT
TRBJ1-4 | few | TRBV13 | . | CASSFRKSNEKLFF | TGTGCCAGCAGCTTCAGGAAATCCAATGAAAAACTGTTTTTT
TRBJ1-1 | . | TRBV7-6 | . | CASSSAGGNTEAFF | TGTGCCAGCAGCTCAGCCGGGGGGAACACTGAAGCTTTCTTT
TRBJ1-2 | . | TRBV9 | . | CASSVGVQIHYGYTF | TGTGCCAGCAGCGTAGGGGTACAGATACACTATGGCTACACCTTC
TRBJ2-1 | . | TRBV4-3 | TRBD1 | CASSQGRGGEQFF | TGCGCCAGCAGCCAAGGCCGAGGGGGCGAGCAGTTCTTC
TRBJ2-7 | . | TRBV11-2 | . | CASSLGGENEQYF | TGTGCCAGCAGCTTAGGAGGGGAGAACGAGCAGTACTTC
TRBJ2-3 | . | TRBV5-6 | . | CASSSYRTDTQYF | TGTGCCAGCAGCTCATACCGCACAGATACGCAGTATTTT
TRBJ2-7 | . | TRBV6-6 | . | CASSTYRDPHEQYF | TGTGCCAGCAGTACCTACAGAGATCCCCACGAGCAGTACTTC
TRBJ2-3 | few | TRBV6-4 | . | CASSEKGTDTQYF | TGTGCCAGCAGTGAGAAGGGCACAGATACGCAGTATTTT
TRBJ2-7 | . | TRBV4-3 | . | CASSPGQRGYEQYF | TGCGCCAGCAGCCCGGGACAAAGGGGATACGAGCAGTACTTC
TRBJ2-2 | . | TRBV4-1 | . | CASSQGRFTGELFF | TGCGCCAGCAGCCAAGGGCGTTTCACCGGGGAGCTGTTTTTT
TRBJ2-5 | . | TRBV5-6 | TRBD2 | CASSFDGGYGSQETQYF | TGTGCCAGCAGCTTTGACGGGGGGTATGGGAGCCAAGAGACCCAGTACTTC
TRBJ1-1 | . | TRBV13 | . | CASSPSPETGEAFF | TGTGCCAGCAGTCCCTCCCCCGAGACCGGTGAAGCTTTCTTT
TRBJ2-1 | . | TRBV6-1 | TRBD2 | CASRHKREGNNEQFF | TGTGCCAGCAGACACAAGCGGGAGGGGAACAATGAGCAGTTCTTC
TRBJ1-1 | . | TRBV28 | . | CASSLYSRSGGNTEAFF | TGTGCCAGCAGTTTATATAGCAGGTCGGGGGGGAACACTGAAGCTTTCTTT
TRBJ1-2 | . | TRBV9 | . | CASNQDNYGYTF | TGTGCCAGCAACCAGGATAACTATGGCTACACCTTC
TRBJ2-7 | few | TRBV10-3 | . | CAILFGTGQYF | TGTGCCATCCTTTTTGGCACAGGGCAGTACTTC
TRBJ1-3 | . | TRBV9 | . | CASSPFGNTIYF | TGTGCCAGCAGCCCTTTTGGAAACACCATATATTTT
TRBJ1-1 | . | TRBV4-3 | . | CASSQAPVRRTDTEAFF | TGCGCCAGCAGCCAAGCTCCCGTGCGCCGGACTGACACTGAAGCTTTCTTT
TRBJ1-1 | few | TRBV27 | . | CASSLSGPGYTEAFF | TGTGCCAGCAGTTTATCAGGCCCCGGGTACACTGAAGCTTTCTTT
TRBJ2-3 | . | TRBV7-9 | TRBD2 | CASSTGGADVDTQYF | TGTGCCAGCAGCACCGGGGGGGCCGATGTAGATACGCAGTATTTT
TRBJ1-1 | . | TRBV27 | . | CASSLLGNTEAFF | TGTGCCAGCAGTTTATTGGGGAACACTGAAGCTTTCTTT
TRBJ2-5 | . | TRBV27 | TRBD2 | CASSSTSGGKETQYF | TGTGCCAGCAGTTCAACTAGCGGGGGGAAAGAGACCCAGTACTTC
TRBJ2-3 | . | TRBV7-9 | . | CASSSVAVRDTQYF | TGTGCCAGCAGCTCCGTGGCAGTGAGAGATACGCAGTATTTT
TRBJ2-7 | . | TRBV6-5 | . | CASSATSRHEQYF | TGTGCCAGCAGTGCGACTAGTCGGCACGAGCAGTACTTC
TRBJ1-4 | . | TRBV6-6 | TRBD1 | CASSFTGTVEKLFF | TGTGCCAGCAGTTTTACCGGGACAGTTGAAAAACTGTTTTTT
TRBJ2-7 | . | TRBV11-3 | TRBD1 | CASSPGQGAHEQYF | TGTGCCAGCAGCCCGGGACAGGGGGCCCACGAGCAGTACTTC